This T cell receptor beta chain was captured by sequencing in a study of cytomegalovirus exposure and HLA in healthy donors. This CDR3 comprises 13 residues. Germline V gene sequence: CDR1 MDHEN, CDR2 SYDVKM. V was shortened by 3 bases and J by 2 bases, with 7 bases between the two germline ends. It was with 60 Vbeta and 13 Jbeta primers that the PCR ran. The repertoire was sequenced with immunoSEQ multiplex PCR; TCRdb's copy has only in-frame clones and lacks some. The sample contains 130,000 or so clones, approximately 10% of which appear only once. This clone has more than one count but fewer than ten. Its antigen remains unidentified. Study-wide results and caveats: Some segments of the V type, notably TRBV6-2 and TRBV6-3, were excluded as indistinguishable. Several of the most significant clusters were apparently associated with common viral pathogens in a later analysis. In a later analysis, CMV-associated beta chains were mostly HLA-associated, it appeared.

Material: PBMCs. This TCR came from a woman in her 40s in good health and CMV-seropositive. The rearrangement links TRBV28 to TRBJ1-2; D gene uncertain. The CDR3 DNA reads TGTGCCAGCAGTTTGGAGGGAAACTATGGCTACACCTTC. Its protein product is CASSLEGNYGYTF.